Listed below are T cell receptor beta chains from one sample, sequenced in a study of T cell changes during pregnancy in multiple sclerosis. Data came from immunoSEQ multiplex PCR; TCRdb stores just in-frame clones and leaves some out. The sample yields around 60,000 clones, almost 97% seen once. Sequenced material: CD8+ T cells from peripheral blood mononuclear cells, taken after pregnancy. These receptors were collected from a female donor with multiple sclerosis, enrolled in a pregnancy study. Both conserved end residues are part of each CDR3. D genes are given only for firm matches. Size tells how often a clone was seen (once, few, many) or the class of an expanded clone, and some rows leave it out.

len,j_gene,abundance,d_gene,v_gene,CDR3aa,CDR3nt
13,TRBJ2-5,.,.,TRBV28,CASSFGGGETQYF,TGTGCCAGCAGTTTTGGGGGCGGGGAGACCCAGTACTTC
14,TRBJ2-6,.,.,TRBV28,CASSWRAGANVLTF,TGTGCCAGCAGCTGGCGGGCCGGGGCCAACGTCCTGACTTTC
16,TRBJ2-1,.,.,TRBV7-2,CASSLRDLGSYNEQFF,TGTGCCAGCAGCTTACGGGATTTGGGCTCCTACAATGAGCAGTTCTTC
16,TRBJ2-3,.,TRBD2,TRBV5-6,CASSTGLAGGTDTQYF,TGTGCCAGCAGCACCGGACTAGCAGGGGGCACAGATACGCAGTATTTT
13,TRBJ2-3,.,.,TRBV13,CASSLRSTDTQYF,TGTGCCAGCAGCCTCCGGTCCACAGATACGCAGTATTTT
16,TRBJ2-4,once,.,TRBV5-4,CASSYLGGSLGDIQYF,TGTGCCAGCAGCTACCTTGGGGGGTCCCTGGGGGACATTCAGTACTTC
16,TRBJ2-7,.,TRBD2,TRBV7-8,CASSALLAGGSYEQYF,TGTGCCAGCAGCGCCCTTCTAGCGGGAGGTTCCTACGAGCAGTACTTC
15,TRBJ1-1,.,TRBD1,TRBV6-1,CATAIPRDRGPEAFF,TGTGCCACCGCAATACCCCGGGACAGGGGGCCTGAAGCTTTCTTT
15,TRBJ2-3,.,TRBD1,TRBV7-9,CASSLVTGGADTQYF,TGTGCCAGCAGCTTAGTGACAGGGGGCGCAGATACGCAGTATTTT
15,TRBJ2-1,.,TRBD2,TRBV29-1,CSVGLAGGWDNEQFF,TGCAGCGTTGGATTAGCGGGAGGTTGGGACAATGAGCAGTTCTTC
16,TRBJ2-7,once,TRBD2,TRBV28,CASSRGTSGGFYEQYF,TGTGCCAGCAGTCGCGGGACTAGCGGAGGATTTTACGAGCAGTACTTC